This T cell receptor beta chain was retrieved from a study of T cell changes during pregnancy in multiple sclerosis. The CDR3 runs to 12 residues. V lost 5 bases and J lost 2, with 4 bases in between. Germline V CDR1 and CDR2: SGHAT, FQNNGV. Data came from immunoSEQ multiplex PCR; TCRdb stores just in-frame clones and leaves some out. This table holds some 67,000 clones, roughly 94% found once. This sequence joins TRBV11-2 and TRBJ1-3, with D unclear. The TCR originated in a female donor with multiple sclerosis, enrolled in a pregnancy study. The sequenced sample was peripheral blood, obtained after pregnancy. The DNA of the CDR3 is TGTGCCAGCAGCCCGGCTGGAAACACCATATATTTT. This translates into CASSPAGNTIYF.